This T cell receptor beta chain was captured in a study of T-cell reconstitution after alpha-beta-depleted transplantation in children. Germline V gene data show CDR1 as MNHEY and CDR2 as SMNVEV (reference sequence). Trimming cost V 2 bases and J 1 base, with 20 bases left between them. CDR3 size: 19 residues. The study's findings and limits: It was newly produced T cells that mostly accounted for T-cell counts and diversity one year after transplant. Alpha-beta T cells about two months after transplant reportedly derived from several hundred expanded graft clones. Elevated TCRbeta diversity at day 60 was traced, in some patients, to surviving recipient T cells and thymic progenitors.

This clonotype was counted a few times. Antigen unknown. This sample's TCRbeta library carried unique molecular identifier barcodes. In TCRdb, the PCR reads were re-called with MiXCR into one record per CDR3 protein. The sample lists fewer than 700,000 distinct CDR3 sequences; 13% were seen once. V and J are TRBV27 and TRBJ2-2; weak D call: TRBD1 (5 bases). The receptor was derived from a male patient under 18 who had a stem cell transplant for acute myeloid leukemia, so the T cells may come from the graft donor. This specimen consisted of PBMCs, mostly from graft donor cells, obtained 360 days after TCRalphabeta/CD19-depleted stem cell transplant. DNA for the CDR3: TGTGCCAGCAGTTTAAGGGGCAGGCGGCTAGTGGAGAACACCGGGGAGCTGTTTTTT. It translates to CASSLRGRRLVENTGELFF.